The 14 T cell receptor beta chains listed next were all sequenced from one sample in a study of PD-1 blockade in mismatch repair-deficient tumors. Their specific antigens are unknown. TCRdb keeps only in-frame clones here, not all; method: immunoSEQ multiplex PCR. The data show more than 12,000 clones, with around 80% seen just once and about a fifth held by the top ten. The time point was: approximately 10-day in vitro stimulation with candidate neoantigen peptide 4. Specimen: cells cultured in vitro, collected from a patient treated with pembrolizumab. Receptor source: an adult with mismatch repair-deficient cancer.

J is TRBJ2-5 and V is TRBV11-2; 8 nucleotides line up with TRBD2. Germline V CDR1 and CDR2: SGHAT, FQNNGV. J lost 14 bases, V lost 6 bases, and 17 bases had no gene match. This CDR3 has 14 amino acids. For the CDR3, the DNA is TGTGCCAGCAGTCCCTTTGGGGCTAGCGGGCGTTTATACTTC. Translation: CASSPFGASGRLYF.

This sequence joins TRBV6-5 and TRBJ2-7; D is possibly TRBD2 (6 bases). This CDR3 is built from 14 residues. Germline CDR1 is MNHEY and CDR2 is SVGAGI. V shed 5 bases and J shed 2 bases, with 13 bases lying between them. The CDR3 region has the DNA TGTGCCAGCAGTCCCCCGACTAGGACCTACGAGCAGTACTTC. Translation gives CASSPPTRTYEQYF.

This clone was observed a single time. The rearrangement links TRBV10-2 to TRBJ1-5; no firm D call. Deletions cut 2 bases from V and 5 bases from J, with 7 bases between. CDR1 and CDR2 (germline): WSHSY, SAAADI. The CDR3 sequence is 13 residues long. CDR3 loop: CASSENSYQPQHF. The CDR3 bases are TGCGCCAGCAGTGAGAACAGTTATCAGCCCCAGCATTTT.

The V gene is TRBV28, the J gene TRBJ2-1; 7 positions agree with TRBD2. The junction had 8 bases not matched to a gene; V was cut back by 4 bases and J by 2 bases. This CDR3 has 16 residues. Germline-derived CDR1 and CDR2 are MDHEN and SYDVKM. CDR3 sequence (DNA): TGTGCCAGCAGTTCACTTCTAGCGGCTACCTACAATGAGCAGTTCTTC. It is translated as CASSSLLAATYNEQFF. The complete variable domain, with remaining parts taken from reference TRBV28 and TRBJ2-1, reads DVKVTQSSRYLVKRTGEKVFLECVQDMDHENMFWYRQDPGLGLRLIYFSYDVKMKEKGDIPEGYSVSREKKERFSLILESASTNQTSMYLCASSSLLAATYNEQFFGPGTRLTVL.

This clone was seen more than once but under ten times. J is TRBJ1-5 and V is TRBV5-6; no definite D call. The CDR3 covers 14 residues. V dropped 2 bases and J dropped 0 bases, with 6 bases sitting between them. Germline-derived CDR1 and CDR2 are SGHDT and YYEEEE. CDR3 nucleotides: TGTGCCAGCAGCTTATGGAGTAGCAATCAGCCCCAGCATTTT. This encodes CASSLWSSNQPQHF.

Points on this clone: The DNA is omitted, as the CDR3 cannot be located on it reliably, and the CDR3 follows TCRdb's listing. The chain is built from TRBV6-5 and TRBJ1-6; the table calls TRBD1, which could not be checked here. The CDR3 is 15 residues long, ends included. CDR1 and CDR2 (germline): MNHEY, SVGAGI. CDR3 sequence: CASSSSTGMVSPLHF.

The chain has TRBV5-6 and TRBJ1-1; tentatively, D is TRBD1 (5 bases). V lost 0 bases and J lost 1, with 7 bases in between. The CDR3 totals 14 residues. The germline CDR1 and CDR2 sequences are SGHDT and YYEEEE. In nucleotides, the CDR3 is TGTGCCAGCAGCTTGGCGGGGGAGAACACTGAAGCTTTCTTT. This encodes CASSLAGENTEAFF.

The chain uses TRBV27 and TRBJ2-3, with 13 bases matching TRBD2. With 2 bases clipped from V and 13 bases from J, the junction kept 3 bases outside the gene matches. The germline V gene has CDR1 MNHEY and CDR2 SMNVEV (reference sequence). The CDR3 loop spans 13 amino acids. The chain's CDR3 is CASSLTGLAGEYF. The DNA for the CDR3 is TGTGCCAGCAGTTTAACCGGACTAGCGGGAGAGTATTTT.

The rearrangement uses TRBV28 and TRBJ2-4; the D gene is possibly TRBD1 (6 bases). Deletions cut 2 bases from V and 1 base from J, with 6 bases between. Germline loops: CDR1 MDHEN, CDR2 SYDVKM. This CDR3 region has 14 residues. CDR3 protein: CASSLQGAKNIQYF. The CDR3 bases are TGTGCCAGCAGTTTACAGGGGGCCAAAAACATTCAGTACTTC.

This chain connects TRBV27 to TRBJ2-5; 12 bases are a match to TRBD2. CDR3 length: 16 residues. V lost 6 bases to trimming and J lost 6 bases; unmatched junction nucleotides: 11. Looked up from germline, CDR1 is MNHEY and CDR2 is SMNVEV (reference sequence). In nucleotides, the CDR3 is TGTGCCAGCAGGCCTAGCGGGAGGGGGATTCATCAGACCCAGTACTTC. Its protein product is CASRPSGRGIHQTQYF.

The table lists this clone with a few counts. This chain joins TRBV27 and TRBJ2-7; D uncertain. The germline gives CDR1 MNHEY, CDR2 SMNVEV (reference sequence). The CDR3 is made up of 13 amino acids. V lost 4 bases and J 0 bases, leaving 7 bases between the germline ends. CDR3 nucleotide sequence: TGTGCCAGCAGTTCCGTCAACTCCTACGAGCAGTACTTC. The encoded protein is CASSSVNSYEQYF.

Concerning this clone itself: One end of the junction does not line up with germline, which may come from a read error. The V and J genes are TRBV5-8 and TRBJ2-7; D perhaps matches TRBD2 (6 bases). Germline V gene lookup returns CDR1 SGHTS and CDR2 YDEGEE. This CDR3 has 15 amino acids. The DNA of the CDR3 is TGTGCCAGCAGCCCCTGGGGGGTGCGGTCCTACGGGCAGTACTTC. Its translation is CASSPWGVRSYGQYF. Together with reference TRBV5-8 and TRBJ2-7, the CDR3 gives the full variable domain: EAGVTQSPTHLIKTRGQQATLRCSPISGHTSVYWYQQALGLGLQFLLWYDEGEERNRGNFPPRFSGRQFPNYSSELNVNALELEDSALYLCASSPWGVRSYGQYFGPGTRLTVT.

The chain uses TRBV7-6 and TRBJ2-2; D gene unclear. This CDR3 is built from 14 residues. Germline CDR1 SGHVS, CDR2 FNYEAQ. V was trimmed by 5 bases and J by 0 bases, leaving 7 bases between them. This chain's CDR3 is CASSRTANTGELFF. DNA for the CDR3: TGTGCCAGCAGCCGGACGGCGAACACCGGGGAGCTGTTTTTT.

This clone was found once. J is TRBJ2-7 and V is TRBV30; 7 bases agree with TRBD1. The CDR3 loop spans 13 amino acids. Germline V CDR1 and CDR2: GTSNPN, SVGIG (reference sequence). J gave up 2 bases and V 2 bases, and 3 bases lay outside the gene matches. This chain's CDR3 is CAWSRQGPYEQYF. In DNA form, the CDR3 reads TGTGCCTGGAGTCGACAGGGTCCCTACGAGCAGTACTTC. Complete variable domain (other parts from reference TRBV30 and TRBJ2-7): SQTIHQWPATLVQPVGSPLSLECTVEGTSNPNLYWYRQAAGRGLQLLFYSVGIGQISSEVPQNLSASRPQDRQFILSSKKLLLSDSGFYLCAWSRQGPYEQYFGPGTRLTVT.